These 5 T cell receptor beta chains were all obtained from the same sample, sequenced in a study of metastatic and nonmetastatic thyroid tumors. Treatment of any kind had been given to no patient before thyroid surgery. TCRdb re-called clones via MiXCR from the PCR reads. The sample lists 40,000 to 55,000 clones, around 17% occurring once. The sequenced sample consisted of blood. Every receptor here comes from a female donor with papillary thyroid cancer or a benign thyroid nodule (not recorded which). Some clones in this sample may be carry-over from other donors' samples.

Ten or more counts support this clone. The chain employs TRBV12-3 or TRBV12-4 and TRBJ2-3; 8 nucleotides agree with TRBD1. CDR3 length: 13 residues. Trimming cost V 5 bases and J 5 bases; bases outside gene matches: 3. The DNA for the CDR3 is TGTGCCAGCAGTCGACAGGGGAAAGATACGCAGTATTTT. It specifies CASSRQGKDTQYF.

Of note for this clone: Other DNA variants within this sample encode the same CDR3. V and J are TRBV2 and TRBJ1-5; 7 bases align to TRBD1. The CDR3 runs 14 residues. Losses at the gene ends were 9 bases for V and 4 bases for J; bases not matched to a gene: 9. The germline gives CDR1 SNHLY, CDR2 FYNNEI. The CDR3 is CARGGQLQNQPQHF. The CDR3 DNA follows: TGTGCCAGAGGGGGACAGCTCCAAAATCAGCCCCAGCATTTT.

This clone was seen many times. The chain employs TRBV10-1 and TRBJ2-7; D is uncertain. The CDR3 sequence is 15 residues long. V lost 0 bases and J lost 0, with 9 bases in between. CDR1 is WNHNN and CDR2 is SYGVQD in the germline V gene (reference sequence). The CDR3 sequence is CASSESGVYSYEQYF. The CDR3, as DNA: TGCGCCAGCAGTGAGTCCGGAGTATACTCCTACGAGCAGTACTTC.

This clone showed up many times. The identical CDR3 is also encoded by other nucleotide sequences in the sample. The rearrangement links TRBV7-9 to TRBJ1-1; D may be TRBD1 (5 bases). The CDR3 covers 14 residues. CDR1 is SEHNR and CDR2 is FQNEAQ in the germline V gene (reference sequence). The V end was cut by 1 base, the J end by 0 bases, with 6 bases between. CDR3 amino acids: CASSLGGLNTEAFF. CDR3 bases: TGTGCCAGCAGCTTAGGGGGACTGAACACTGAAGCTTTCTTT.

This clone came up many times. The rearrangement joins TRBV11-2 to TRBJ1-1; weak D call: TRBD1 (6 bases). The length of the CDR3 is 14 residues. Germline V CDR1 and CDR2: SGHAT, FQNNGV. Trimming shortened V by 4 bases and J by 5 bases, and 14 bases separated the two germline ends. This chain's CDR3 is CASSSRGRSTEAFF. For the CDR3, the DNA is TGTGCCAGCAGCTCTAGGGGGAGGTCGACTGAAGCTTTCTTT.